This entry is about one T cell receptor beta chain. What this receptor recognizes is not known. Base qualities are missing; no much larger clone stands one base away. V is pruned by 5 bases and J by 7 bases, leaving 11 bases of the junction without a gene match. From a lookup of the germline V gene, CDR1 and CDR2 are SGHNT and YENEEA. From cysteine to phenylalanine, the CDR3 is 15 amino acids long. The CDR3 DNA has 45 bases and is translated from base 1. These data originate in a study of blood T cell repertoires in COVID-19 (dated by TCRdb to 2020 to 2021). Turning to the overall study: Samples covering the acute and convalescent phases of COVID-19 were provided by collaborators in the United States, Italy and Spain. The material from the prospective study consisted of cDNA or gDNA derived from T cells, B-cell-depleted T cells, or PBMCs. Deeply sampled blood TCRbeta repertoires from subjects exposed to, actively infected with, or recovered from COVID-19 were included in the dataset. The repertoires were released in a freely available public database intended as a resource for research on the immune response to SARS-CoV-2. Samples came from the ongoing ImmuneRACE study (first 160 participants) plus 1,254 subjects from 6 global collaborators. A de-identified subject ID, COVID-19 status, age in years and sex were almost always included in the sample metadata. Where available, HLA class I and class II types were obtained from metadata supplied by the sample provider rather than from assay-based typing.

TCRbeta CDR3 regions were amplified from genomic DNA using the immunoSEQ Assay, a bias-controlled multiplex PCR. The original methods were these. The number of nucleated cells in each sample was estimated by amplification of reference gene primers within the assay. To quantify the absolute abundance of each unique TCRbeta CDR3 rearrangement, sequence reads were collapsed and filtered. Productive Simpson clonality was computed per sample as the square root of Simpson's diversity index over productive rearrangements. Entries here come from immuneACCESS through TCRdb and include only in-frame sequences with V and J called. Some clones fail to appear in such tables; in the studies checked, an unresolved V gene covers under half of the shortfall, and the cause of the remainder is unknown. The V and J calls and clone size are taken from that table; D and trimming were inferred from the DNA. A total of some 120,000 clones appear in this sample, over 75% of them only once. Of the sample, approximately 8% falls within the top ten clones.

The collaborating institutions used their own protocols to collect whole blood in K2EDTA tubes. For TCRbeta analysis, collaborator samples were shipped as frozen whole blood, as isolated PBMCs, or as DNA extracted from either sample type. The full study reports these points: Clinical and demographic metadata were provided uncurated, with the amount varying by source and participant.

The clonotype was recovered from a man between 45 and 60 years old with acute or convalescent COVID-19. Sequenced sample: peripheral blood. The chain is made from TRBV11-3 and TRBJ2-3, with 8 bases matching TRBD1. The CDR3 has the sequence CASSNRDRRPYTQYF. In nucleotide form, the sequence is TGTGCCAGCAGCAACCGGGACAGGCGACCTTATACGCAGTATTTT.